This note documents a single T cell receptor beta chain sequence. This record belongs to a study of blood T cell repertoires in COVID-19. About the research overall: The United States, Italy and Spain provided the acute and convalescent COVID-19 samples.

Germline V gene lookup returns CDR1 LNHDA and CDR2 SQIVND (reference sequence). This CDR3 spans 18 amino acids. V was trimmed by 6 bases and J by 4 bases, leaving 24 bases between them. The table came from immunoSEQ multiplex PCR; TCRdb's copy has only in-frame clones and leaves some out. The sample has 300,000 to 350,000 clones, around 91% seen once. Sequenced: peripheral blood. This clonotype was sampled from a middle-aged woman with COVID-19, enrolled during active disease. V and J are TRBV19 and TRBJ1-4, with D tentatively TRBD1 (5 bases). The CDR3 sequence is CASSPPRDLAGLNEKLFF. The CDR3 DNA reads TGTGCCAGTAGCCCACCCCGGGACTTGGCAGGCCTTAATGAAAAACTGTTTTTT. The whole variable domain, filled in from reference TRBV19 and TRBJ1-4, reads DGGITQSPKYLFRKEGQNVTLSCEQNLNHDAMYWYRQDPGQGLRLIYYSQIVNDFQKGDIAEGYSVSREKKESFPLTVTSAQKNPTAFYLCASSPPRDLAGLNEKLFFGSGTQLSVL.